Following are 3 T cell receptor beta chains from one sample sequenced in a study of T cell responses to AZD1222 COVID-19 vaccine. TCRdb's copy holds only in-frame clones and misses some; the assay was immunoSEQ multiplex PCR. In the table there are some 170,000 clones, roughly nine tenths of which are singletons. This specimen consisted of peripheral blood, obtained 28 days after the second AZD1222 dose. The receptor set was obtained from an adult who received the AZD1222 COVID-19 vaccine.

V usage is TRBV2 and J usage is TRBJ2-3; possibly TRBD1 for D (9 bases). The CDR3 extends over 20 amino acids. Trimming shortened V by 4 bases and J by 7 bases, and 33 bases separated the two germline ends. From germline, CDR1 is SNHLY and CDR2 FYNNEI. The CDR3 nucleotides are TGTGCCAGCAGTGCAGTTCCGGGACAGGGTATGGCTAGCGGGCTGCATACGCAGTATTTT. This codes for CASSAVPGQGMASGLHTQYF.

The chain joins TRBV6-6 to TRBJ2-5; the match to TRBD2 covers 9 bases. The V gene's germline CDR1 is MNHNY and CDR2 SVGAGI (reference sequence). This CDR3 comprises 14 residues. V shed 9 bases and J 1 base; nucleotides not matched to a gene: 6. CDR3 sequence (DNA): TGTGCCAGTTGCAGCGGGGGGACCCAAGAGACCCAGTACTTC. The encoded protein is CASCSGGTQETQYF.

The chain links TRBV5-1 to TRBJ1-1; D perhaps matches TRBD1 (5 bases). V was pared by 0 bases and J by 3 bases, with 12 bases between. Germline V lookup: CDR1 SGHRS, CDR2 YFSETQ. The CDR3 covers 15 residues. CDR3 region: CASSLGTRGDTEAFF. CDR3 DNA: TGCGCCAGCAGCTTGGGCACCAGAGGGGACACTGAAGCTTTCTTT.